The 24 T cell receptor beta chains in this list originate from one sample, sequenced in a study of blood T cell repertoires in COVID-19. Profiled with immunoSEQ multiplex PCR; TCRdb holds only in-frame clones, not every one. This sample has about 97,000 clones, with more than 85% found just once. The sequencing sample was made of peripheral blood. These receptors were taken from a man aged 18 to 30 with acute or convalescent COVID-19.

The chain carries TRBV29-1 and TRBJ1-1; no clear D gene. CDR1 is SQVTM and CDR2 is ANQGSEA in the germline V gene. The V and J ends lost 3 bases and 0 bases respectively, with 8 bases between them. This CDR3 has 13 residues. The CDR3 region has the DNA TGCAGCGTTGATAAGACAATGAACACTGAAGCTTTCTTT. This encodes CSVDKTMNTEAFF.

V usage is TRBV10-2 and J usage is TRBJ1-1; D ambiguous. This CDR3 has 14 residues. Trimming removed 5 bases from V and 0 bases from J, with 10 bases in between. CDR1 WSHSY and CDR2 SAAADI come from the germline V gene. Here the CDR3 DNA reads TGCGCCAGCAGTCTCCCAACAGTGAACACTGAAGCTTTCTTT. It specifies CASSLPTVNTEAFF.

The chain is built from TRBV24-1 and TRBJ1-2; TRBD1 is a possible D gene (5 bases). Between the trimmed V and J ends, which lost 4 bases and 6 bases, there was a span of 17 bases. Germline CDR1 reads KGHDR; CDR2 reads SFDVKD. The CDR3 totals 15 residues. CDR3 sequence: CATSDPAGAGDGYTF. CDR3 nucleotide sequence: TGTGCCACCAGTGACCCCGCCGGGGCGGGGGATGGCTACACCTTC.

The chain carries TRBV18 and TRBJ1-2; tentative D call: TRBD1 (5 bases). Germline V CDR1 and CDR2: KGHSH, LQKENI. V was pared by 6 bases and J by 4 bases, with 12 bases between. The CDR3 is 13 residues long. The CDR3 reads CASSSGAVYGYTF. Written as DNA, the CDR3 is TGTGCCAGCTCTTCTGGGGCCGTCTATGGCTACACCTTC.

The V call is TRBV6-5, the J call TRBJ1-1; weak D call: TRBD1 (5 bases). V was clipped by 2 bases and J by 6 bases, with 13 bases between them. The CDR3 spans 14 residues. CDR1 and CDR2 from the germline V gene are MNHEY and SVGAGI. The CDR3 sequence is CASSYDGGTAEAFF. CDR3 sequence (DNA): TGTGCCAGCAGTTACGATGGGGGGACGGCTGAAGCTTTCTTT.

The V and J genes are TRBV14 and TRBJ1-2; 8 bases match TRBD1. V lost 4 bases, J lost 8 bases, and 9 bases stayed unmatched. This CDR3 comprises 14 residues. Germline V gene lookup returns CDR1 SGHDN and CDR2 FVKESK. The CDR3 DNA reads TGTGCCAGCAGCCTCCTCGGACAGGGCGGAGGCTACACCTTC. Its translation is CASSLLGQGGGYTF.

The table lists this clone with a few counts. The genes are TRBV5-1 and TRBJ1-5; the match to TRBD1 covers 8 bases. The CDR3 has 14 residues. The germline V gene encodes CDR1 SGHRS and CDR2 YFSETQ. J lost 7 bases, V lost 4 bases, and 7 bases had no gene match. In DNA form, the CDR3 reads TGCGCCAGCAGCCCGTGGACAGGGCAGCAGCCCCAGCATTTT. This translates into CASSPWTGQQPQHF.

This sequence joins TRBV30 and TRBJ1-1; 8 nucleotides agree with TRBD1. The CDR3 sequence is 12 residues long. The ends lost 3 bases at V and 4 bases at J; junction bases unmatched: 1. Germline V gene sequence: CDR1 GTSNPN, CDR2 SVGIG (reference sequence). CDR3 bases: TGTGCCTGGAGCACAGGGGGCACTGAAGCTTTCTTT. It specifies CAWSTGGTEAFF.

The chain carries TRBV27 and TRBJ1-5; TRBD1 might be the D (6 bases). Trimming removed 6 bases at V and 0 bases at J, with 12 bases between. Germline V gene data show CDR1 as MNHEY and CDR2 as SMNVEV (reference sequence). This CDR3 is 15 amino acids long. CDR3 sequence reads: CASRTGPYSNQPQHF. The CDR3 DNA reads TGTGCCAGCAGGACAGGCCCCTATAGCAATCAGCCCCAGCATTTT.

Only one count was recorded for this clone. The chain carries TRBV5-6 and TRBJ1-2; D may be TRBD1 (5 bases). The CDR3 contains 13 residues. Per the germline V gene, CDR1 is SGHDT and CDR2 is YYEEEE. The V gene lost 2 bases and the J gene lost 4 bases, with 9 bases spanning the gap. The CDR3 sequence is CASSLGQSYGYTF. DNA of the CDR3: TGTGCCAGCAGCTTAGGACAAAGCTATGGCTACACCTTC.

V usage is TRBV3-1 (or the pseudogene TRBV3-2) and J usage is TRBJ2-5, with 8 bases aligning to TRBD1. This CDR3 contains 13 residues. Germline CDR1 LGHDT, CDR2 YNNKEL (reference sequence). Trimming removed 6 bases from V and 5 bases from J; junction bases left unmatched: 5. The CDR3 loop is CASRDRGRETQYF. The CDR3 nucleotides read TGTGCCAGCAGAGACAGGGGACGGGAGACCCAGTACTTC.

V gene TRBV5-1 combines with J gene TRBJ1-4, with 7 positions matching TRBD1. The V and J ends lost 0 bases and 4 bases, in that order; junction bases with no gene match: 6. The length of the CDR3 is 16 residues. Germline V gives CDR1 SGHRS, CDR2 YFSETQ. CDR3 DNA: TGCGCCAGCAGCTTGGCGGAAGACAGGGATAATGAAAAACTGTTTTTT. This encodes CASSLAEDRDNEKLFF. The entire variable domain, with the rest obtained from reference TRBV5-1 and TRBJ1-4, is as follows: KAGVTQTPRYLIKTRGQQVTLSCSPISGHRSVSWYQQTPGQGLQFLFEYFSETQRNKGNFPGRFSGRQFSNSRSEMNVSTLELGDSALYLCASSLAEDRDNEKLFFGSGTQLSVL.

The genes are TRBV5-4 and TRBJ2-5, with a weak D call TRBD1 (8 bases). V dropped 4 bases and J dropped 4 bases, with 20 bases sitting between them. CDR3 length: 16 amino acids. Looked up from germline, CDR1 is SGHNT and CDR2 is YYREEE (reference sequence). CDR3 in DNA: TGTGCCAGCAGCCGCGGGGGTGGCAGGGGGCCAGAGACCCAGTACTTC. Protein sequence: CASSRGGGRGPETQYF.

The chain uses TRBV7-8 and TRBJ1-2; 10 bases map to TRBD1. The CDR3 is 18 residues long. Germline CDR1 is SGHVS and CDR2 is FQNEAQ. The V gene end was trimmed by 4 bases and the J gene end by 4 bases; junction bases not matched to a gene: 15. CDR3: CASSYLHFVGQGGYGYTF. DNA for the CDR3: TGTGCCAGCAGCTACCTTCACTTCGTCGGACAGGGGGGCTATGGCTACACCTTC. The full variable domain, in which reference TRBV7-8 and TRBJ1-2 provide the parts outside the CDR3, is GAGVSQSPRYKVAKRGQDVALRCDPISGHVSLFWYQQALGQGPEFLTYFQNEAQLDKSGLPSDRFFAERPEGSVSTLKIQRTQQEDSAVYLCASSYLHFVGQGGYGYTFGSGTRLTVV.

The J gene is TRBJ1-5, the V gene TRBV2; 7 nucleotides agree with TRBD1. Trimming took 4 bases from V and 2 from J; bases not matched to a gene: 8. CDR1 SNHLY and CDR2 FYNNEI come from the germline V gene. The CDR3 loop spans 16 amino acids. CDR3: CASSGAGGIGNQPQHF. The CDR3 DNA follows: TGTGCCAGCAGTGGGGCAGGGGGGATCGGCAATCAGCCCCAGCATTTT. The full variable domain, in which reference TRBV2 and TRBJ1-5 provide the parts outside the CDR3, is EPEVTQTPSHQVTQMGQEVILRCVPISNHLYFYWYRQILGQKVEFLVSFYNNEISEKSEIFDDQFSVERPDGSNFTLKIRSTKLEDSAMYFCASSGAGGIGNQPQHFGDGTRLSIL.

V is TRBV27 and J is TRBJ1-5; tentative D call: TRBD1 (6 bases). Germline CDR1 and CDR2: MNHEY and SMNVEV (reference sequence). V was clipped by 6 bases and J by 5 bases, with 14 bases between them. The CDR3 extends over 14 amino acids. CDR3 coding DNA: TGTGCCAGCAGAATGGGAACAGGGCATCAGCCCCAGCATTTT. Amino acid sequence: CASRMGTGHQPQHF.

The gene calls are TRBV6-6 and TRBJ1-1; 7 nucleotides line up with TRBD1. Germline V CDR1 and CDR2: MNHNY, SVGAGI (reference sequence). Unmatched junction bases numbered 5, after V lost 0 bases and J lost 1 base. The CDR3 covers 16 residues. In DNA form, the CDR3 reads TGTGCCAGCAGTTACTCCACGGGACAGCCGAACACTGAAGCTTTCTTT. Amino acids: CASSYSTGQPNTEAFF.

The chain is built from TRBV18 and TRBJ1-5; the D gene is possibly TRBD1 (5 bases). V was trimmed by 5 bases and J by 4 bases, leaving 9 bases between them. The CDR3 length is 13 residues. From germline, CDR1 is KGHSH and CDR2 LQKENI. CDR3 DNA sequence: TGTGCCAGCTCAAATGGGGGGAATCAGCCCCAGCATTTT. Its translation: CASSNGGNQPQHF.

The chain carries TRBV4-1 and TRBJ2-3, with TRBD1 matching over 7 bases. V lost 3 bases, J lost 2 bases, and 8 bases stayed unmatched. This CDR3 comprises 16 residues. Germline assignment: CDR1 MGHRA and CDR2 YSYEKL. As DNA, the CDR3 is TGCGCCAGCAGCCAGACACCGGGACAGTCCACAGATACGCAGTATTTT. It is translated as CASSQTPGQSTDTQYF.

This chain joins TRBV7-9 and TRBJ1-1; D call uncertain. Germline V gives CDR1 SEHNR, CDR2 FQNEAQ (reference sequence). Trimming removed 8 bases at V and 7 bases at J, with 11 bases between. This CDR3 is built from 11 residues. The CDR3 nucleotides read TGTGCCAGCGTCGGCGGCCTTGAAGCTTTCTTT. Translation: CASVGGLEAFF.

The chain combines TRBV5-3 with TRBJ1-1, with TRBD1 matching over 7 bases. TRBV5-3 falls under the ORF class, with uncertain function. This CDR3 region has 16 residues. V was clipped by 2 bases and J by 1 base; unmatched bases: 8. CDR3 loop: CARSLRQGGRNTEAFF. The CDR3 DNA is TGTGCCAGAAGCTTAAGACAGGGTGGAAGGAACACTGAAGCTTTCTTT.

This chain uses TRBV4-1 with TRBJ1-1, with D possibly matching TRBD1 (6 bases). The V end lost 0 bases, the J end lost 1 base, and 12 bases lay between the germline ends. This CDR3 has 16 residues. Germline lookup yields CDR1 MGHRA and CDR2 YSYEKL. The CDR3 DNA sequence: TGCGCCAGCAGCCAAGAGGTGAGACAGGAGAACACTGAAGCTTTCTTT. Translating gives CASSQEVRQENTEAFF.

The rearrangement uses TRBV5-1 and TRBJ2-7; D might be TRBD2 (5 bases). The ends were cut back, 2 bases at V and 5 bases at J, with 8 bases in the middle. The CDR3 consists of 12 residues. CDR1 and CDR2 from the germline V gene are SGHRS and YFSETQ. The CDR3 bases are TGCGCCAGCAGCTTAGGTAGCGACGAGCAGTACTTC. Protein sequence: CASSLGSDEQYF.

V usage is TRBV3-1 (or the pseudogene TRBV3-2) and J usage is TRBJ2-4; TRBD1 agrees at 8 bases. Trimming took 4 bases from V and 1 from J; bases not matched to a gene: 6. Germline assignment: CDR1 LGHDT and CDR2 YNNKEL (reference sequence). The CDR3 sequence is 16 residues long. CDR3 sequence: CASSPGQGKAKNIQYF. Here the CDR3 DNA reads TGTGCCAGCAGCCCCGGACAGGGAAAGGCCAAAAACATTCAGTACTTC.